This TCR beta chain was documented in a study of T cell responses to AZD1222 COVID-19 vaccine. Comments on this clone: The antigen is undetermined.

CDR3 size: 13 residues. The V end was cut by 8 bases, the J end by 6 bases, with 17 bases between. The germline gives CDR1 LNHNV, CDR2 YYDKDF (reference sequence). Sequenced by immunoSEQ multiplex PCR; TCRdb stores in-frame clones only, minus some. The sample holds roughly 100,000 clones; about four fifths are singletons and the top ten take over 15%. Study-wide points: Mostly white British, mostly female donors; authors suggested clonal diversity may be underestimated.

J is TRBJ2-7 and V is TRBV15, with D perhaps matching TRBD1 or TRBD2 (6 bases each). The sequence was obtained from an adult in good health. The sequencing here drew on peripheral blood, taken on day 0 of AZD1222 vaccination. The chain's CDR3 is CATEGGYPLEQYF. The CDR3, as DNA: TGTGCCACCGAGGGGGGTTATCCACTCGAGCAGTACTTC.